Listed below are T cell receptor beta chains from one sample, sequenced in a study of blood T cell repertoires in COVID-19. Assay used: immunoSEQ multiplex PCR; TCRdb lists only in-frame clones, some missing. The sample yields fewer than 400,000 clones, 90% seen once. The specimen was peripheral blood. The origin of the receptors is a woman between 25 and 40 years old with COVID-19, enrolled during active disease. CDR3s include the opening cysteine and the closing phenylalanine or tryptophan. D genes are given only for firm matches. Only part of the rows carry a size: once, few, many, or a class if the clone is expanded.

- TRBJ2-7 TRBD2 TRBV2 TGTGCCAGCTCTGAGGGACTAGTTCCCTACGAGCAGTACTTC CASSEGLVPYEQYF
once TRBJ2-3 TRBD1 TRBV5-1 TGCGCCAGCAGTCGATTAGGGACAGGAGATACAGATACGCAGTATTTT CASSRLGTGDTDTQYF
- TRBJ1-1 TRBD1 TRBV2 TGTGCCAGCAGTCTGGGACAGGGGTACGACACTGAAGCTTTCTTT CASSLGQGYDTEAFF
- TRBJ1-1 TRBD1 TRBV6-5 TGTGCCAGCAGTTACGCCGGGACAGGCTACATTGAAGCTTTCTTT CASSYAGTGYIEAFF
- TRBJ1-3 - TRBV6-5 TGTGCCAGCAGTTCGACAGGAGGAAACACCATATATTTT CASSSTGGNTIYF
- TRBJ2-3 TRBD2 TRBV12-3/TRBV12-4 TGTGCCAGCAGACTAGCGGGCACAGATACGCAGTATTTT CASRLAGTDTQYF
- TRBJ2-3 TRBD1 TRBV24-1 TGTGCCACCAGTGATACCAGGACAGGGTTGACAGATACGCAGTATTTT CATSDTRTGLTDTQYF
- TRBJ2-2 TRBD2 TRBV5-1 TGCGCCAGCAGCTTGTACGGGAGGGCGAACACCGGGGAGCTGTTTTTT CASSLYGRANTGELFF
- TRBJ1-5 - TRBV6-5 TGTGCCAGCAGGGACAGAGATCAGCCCCAGCATTTT CASRDRDQPQHF
- TRBJ2-1 TRBD1 TRBV19 TGTGCCAGTAGTATAGGCCAGGGGGCGGATGAGCAGTTCTTC CASSIGQGADEQFF
once TRBJ2-2 TRBD1 TRBV5-1 TGCGCCAGCAGCTTGGCCAGGGGACAGGGAACCGGGGAGCTGTTTTTT CASSLARGQGTGELFF
- TRBJ1-1 - TRBV12-3/TRBV12-4 TGTGCCAGCAGTTTGGGCATGAACACTGAAGCTTTCTTT CASSLGMNTEAFF
once TRBJ1-6 - TRBV4-1 TGCGCCAGCAGCCAAGAGGGAGGGGCTTCACCCCTCCACTTT CASSQEGGASPLHF
- TRBJ2-2 TRBD2 TRBV4-1 TGCGCCAGCAGCCAAGTTGGTAGCGGGATCGGTCTTGGGGAGCTGTTTTTT CASSQVGSGIGLGELFF
- TRBJ1-1 TRBD1 TRBV14 TGTGCCAGCAGCCAAGGGGGGACAGTAAGCACTGAAGCTTTCTTT CASSQGGTVSTEAFF
- TRBJ2-1 - TRBV9 TGTGCCAGCAATAATAGGCGGGATTACAATGAGCAGTTCTTC CASNNRRDYNEQFF
- TRBJ1-1 TRBD1 TRBV5-4 TGTGCCAGCAGCTTGGACAGGGGTGGGCACACTGAAGCTTTCTTT CASSLDRGGHTEAFF
- TRBJ1-4 - TRBV9 TGTGCCAGCAGCGTAGCTGATGAAAAACTGTTTTTT CASSVADEKLFF
- TRBJ1-1 TRBD1 TRBV27 TGTGCCAGCAGTTTAGTGTCCAGGGGGACTGAAGCTTTCTTT CASSLVSRGTEAFF
- TRBJ2-5 TRBD2 TRBV27 TGTGCCAGCAGTCGGACTAGCGGGGGGTACCAAGAGACCCAGTACTTC CASSRTSGGYQETQYF
- TRBJ2-7 TRBD2 TRBV5-5 TGTGCCAGCAGCTTGGGGCTAGCGGGAGGACTAAACGAGCAGTACTTC CASSLGLAGGLNEQYF
- TRBJ1-2 - TRBV28 TGTGCCAGCTTGACAGTTAACTATGGCTACACCTTC CASLTVNYGYTF
- TRBJ1-4 - TRBV7-2 TGTGCCAGCAGCTTAGGCGTAACTAATGAAAAACTGTTTTTT CASSLGVTNEKLFF
few TRBJ1-2 TRBD1 TRBV5-1 TGCGCCAGCAGCTTGCCGGCAGGGGGTGGCTACACCTTC CASSLPAGGGYTF
- TRBJ2-1 - TRBV19 TGTGCCAGTAGTATCTACAGGGAGACTTACAATGAGCAGTTCTTC CASSIYRETYNEQFF
- TRBJ2-2 TRBD2 TRBV7-8 TGTGCCAGCAGACTAGGACTAGATCCCGGGGAGCTGTTTTTT CASRLGLDPGELFF
- TRBJ1-2 TRBD1 TRBV7-8 TGTGCCAGCAGCTTAGAGGGACAGGGAGACTATGGCTACACCTTC CASSLEGQGDYGYTF
- TRBJ2-1 TRBD2 TRBV5-1 TGCGCCAGCAGCCCCATGACTAGCGGGAGGGCCGTTGAGCAGTTCTTC CASSPMTSGRAVEQFF
- TRBJ1-1 - TRBV21-1 TGTGCCAGCAGCGCAAGACAGGGGTATGGTGAAGCTTTCTTT CASSARQGYGEAFF
- TRBJ1-3 - TRBV6-6 TGTGCCAGCAGCCTCCAGGGTACTGGAAACACCATATATTTT CASSLQGTGNTIYF
- TRBJ1-1 TRBD1 TRBV29-1 TGCAGCGGAGGGACAGGCCAAAGGGAAGCTTTCTTT CSGGTGQREAFF
- TRBJ1-1 - TRBV7-8 TGTGCCAGCAGCTTAGGGTCGTCGAGGTCGAAGAACACTGAAGCTTTCTTT CASSLGSSRSKNTEAFF
once TRBJ2-2 TRBD2 TRBV7-9 TGTGCCAGCAGCTTCTTCTGGACTAGCCCGAACACCGGGGAGCTGTTTTTT CASSFFWTSPNTGELFF
- TRBJ1-1 - TRBV5-6 TGTGCCAGCAGCTTGGCGGAGCAGACAGCGGAAGCTTTCTTT CASSLAEQTAEAFF
- TRBJ2-2 - TRBV15 TGTGCCACCAGCAGAGGTCTCACAGGGACCGGGGAGCTGTTTTTT CATSRGLTGTGELFF
- TRBJ1-3 - TRBV25-1 TGTGCCAGCACCCCCCCTGGCTCCAGGACTGGAAACACCATATATTTT CASTPPGSRTGNTIYF
- TRBJ2-1 - TRBV3-1/TRBV3-2 TGTGCCAGCAGCCAGGCGGAGTTTGGTGAGCAGTTCTTC CASSQAEFGEQFF
- TRBJ2-7 TRBD2 TRBV5-1 TGCGCCAGCAGCGTCGGACTAGCGGGAGCAGTGTACGAGCAGTACTTC CASSVGLAGAVYEQYF
once TRBJ1-2 - TRBV9 TGTGCCAGCAGCCCAAGTTCCACGGGGTCTGGCTACACCTTC CASSPSSTGSGYTF
once TRBJ1-5 - TRBV7-6 TGTGCCAGCAGCTTAGGAGGGCAAGAGCAGCCCCAGCATTTT CASSLGGQEQPQHF
once TRBJ1-1 - TRBV7-2 TGTGCCAGCAGCCCCCGGTTCTTTGACACTGAAGCTTTCTTT CASSPRFFDTEAFF
once TRBJ2-1 - TRBV6-2/TRBV6-3 TGTGCCAGCAGTGACAGCTCCTACAATGAGCAGTTCTTC CASSDSSYNEQFF
- TRBJ1-1 - TRBV29-1 TGCAGCGGGGGACAACAGAACACTGAAGCTTTCTTT CSGGQQNTEAFF
- TRBJ2-1 - TRBV2 TGTGCCAGCACCAAGCTAGCGAGCTCCTACAATGAGCAGTTCTTC CASTKLASSYNEQFF
- TRBJ2-1 - TRBV10-3 TGTGCCATCAGTGATGTCCGGGGGGCCGATGACGATGAGCAGTTCTTC CAISDVRGADDDEQFF
- TRBJ1-1 TRBD1 TRBV5-5 TGTGCCAGCAGCTGGGCAGGGGGCAGAAACACTGAAGCTTTCTTT CASSWAGGRNTEAFF
- TRBJ1-2 TRBD1 TRBV25-1 TGTGCCAGCAGTGACCTCAGGGGGCTGGATGGCTACACCTTC CASSDLRGLDGYTF
- TRBJ1-2 - TRBV6-1 TGTGCCAGCAGTGAAGAGAGATTCTCCTATGGCTACACCTTC CASSEERFSYGYTF
- TRBJ1-1 TRBD1 TRBV19 TGTGCCAGTAACTACCCGGGACAGGGGGAAGCTTTCTTT CASNYPGQGEAFF
- TRBJ1-6 - TRBV11-1 TGTGCCAGCAGCCACAGGAGTTCACCCCTCCACTTT CASSHRSSPLHF
- TRBJ2-1 TRBD1 TRBV29-1 TGCAGCCTAGACCGGGACAGGGCCAACAATGAGCAGTTCTTC CSLDRDRANNEQFF
- TRBJ1-3 - TRBV9 TGTGCCTCCCGGGGGGCCGGGGGAAACACCATATATTTT CASRGAGGNTIYF
- TRBJ2-1 TRBD2 TRBV3-1/TRBV3-2 TGTGCCAGCAGGGGGCTAGCGGGCGGGAATGAGCAGTTCTTC CASRGLAGGNEQFF